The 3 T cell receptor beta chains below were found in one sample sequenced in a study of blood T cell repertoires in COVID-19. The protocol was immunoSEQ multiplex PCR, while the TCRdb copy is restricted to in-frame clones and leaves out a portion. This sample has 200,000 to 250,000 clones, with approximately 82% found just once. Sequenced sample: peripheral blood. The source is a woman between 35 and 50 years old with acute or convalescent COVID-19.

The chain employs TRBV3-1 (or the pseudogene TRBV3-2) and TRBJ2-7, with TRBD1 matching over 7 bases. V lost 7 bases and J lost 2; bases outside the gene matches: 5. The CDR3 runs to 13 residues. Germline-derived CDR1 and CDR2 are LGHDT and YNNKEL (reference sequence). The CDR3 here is CASTAQGTYEQYF. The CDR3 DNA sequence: TGTGCCAGCACCGCACAGGGGACCTACGAGCAGTACTTC.

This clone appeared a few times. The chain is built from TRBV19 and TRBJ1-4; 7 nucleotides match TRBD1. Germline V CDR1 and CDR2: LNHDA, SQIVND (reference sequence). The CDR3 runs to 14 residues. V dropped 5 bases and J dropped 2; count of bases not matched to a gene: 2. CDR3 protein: CASSPGGTNEKLFF. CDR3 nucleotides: TGTGCCAGTAGTCCAGGGGGTACTAATGAAAAACTGTTTTTT.

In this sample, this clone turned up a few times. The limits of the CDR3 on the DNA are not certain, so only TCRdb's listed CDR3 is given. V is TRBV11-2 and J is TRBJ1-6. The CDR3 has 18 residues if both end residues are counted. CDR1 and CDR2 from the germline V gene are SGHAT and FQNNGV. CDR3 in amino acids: CASRSTSAASYYNSPLHF.